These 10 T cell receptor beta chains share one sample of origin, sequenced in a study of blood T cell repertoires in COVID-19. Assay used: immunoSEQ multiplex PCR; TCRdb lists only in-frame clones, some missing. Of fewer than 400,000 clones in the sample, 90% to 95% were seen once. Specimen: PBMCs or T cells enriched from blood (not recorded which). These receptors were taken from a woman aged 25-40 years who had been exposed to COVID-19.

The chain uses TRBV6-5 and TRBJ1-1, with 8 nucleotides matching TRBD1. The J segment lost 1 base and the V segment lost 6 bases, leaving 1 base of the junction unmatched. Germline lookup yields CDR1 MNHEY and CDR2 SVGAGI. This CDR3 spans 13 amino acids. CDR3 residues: CASRTGENTEAFF. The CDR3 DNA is TGTGCCAGCAGGACAGGGGAGAACACTGAAGCTTTCTTT.

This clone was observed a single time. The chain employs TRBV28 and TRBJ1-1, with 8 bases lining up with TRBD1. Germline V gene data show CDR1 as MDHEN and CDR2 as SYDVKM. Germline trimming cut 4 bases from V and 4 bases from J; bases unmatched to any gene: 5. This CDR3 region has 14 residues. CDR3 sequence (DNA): TGTGCCAGCAGTTCCACAGGGGGTTCCACTGAAGCTTTCTTT. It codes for CASSSTGGSTEAFF.

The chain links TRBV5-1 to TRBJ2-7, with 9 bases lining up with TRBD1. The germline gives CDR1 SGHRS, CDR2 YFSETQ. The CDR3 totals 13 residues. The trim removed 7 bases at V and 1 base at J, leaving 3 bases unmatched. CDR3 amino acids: CASSGTGSYEQYF. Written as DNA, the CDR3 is TGCGCCAGCTCCGGGACAGGGTCCTACGAGCAGTACTTC.

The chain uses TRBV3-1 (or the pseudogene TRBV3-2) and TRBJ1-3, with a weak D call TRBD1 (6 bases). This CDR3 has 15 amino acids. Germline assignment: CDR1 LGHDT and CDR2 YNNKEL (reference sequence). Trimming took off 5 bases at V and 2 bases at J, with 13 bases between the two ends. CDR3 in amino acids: CASSSQGIAGNTIYF. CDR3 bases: TGTGCCAGCAGCTCACAGGGAATTGCTGGAAACACCATATATTTT.

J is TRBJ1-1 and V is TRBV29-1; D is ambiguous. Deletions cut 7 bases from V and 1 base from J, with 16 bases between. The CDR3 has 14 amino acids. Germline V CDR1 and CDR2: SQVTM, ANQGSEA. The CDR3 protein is CSAASFGGNTEAFF. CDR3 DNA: TGCAGCGCTGCGTCTTTCGGAGGGAACACTGAAGCTTTCTTT.

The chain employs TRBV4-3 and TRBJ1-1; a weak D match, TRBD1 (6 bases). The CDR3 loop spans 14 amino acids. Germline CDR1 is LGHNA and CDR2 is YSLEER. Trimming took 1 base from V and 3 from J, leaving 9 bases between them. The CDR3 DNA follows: TGCGCCAGCAGCCAAGGGGGGCCGTACACTGAAGCTTTCTTT. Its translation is CASSQGGPYTEAFF.

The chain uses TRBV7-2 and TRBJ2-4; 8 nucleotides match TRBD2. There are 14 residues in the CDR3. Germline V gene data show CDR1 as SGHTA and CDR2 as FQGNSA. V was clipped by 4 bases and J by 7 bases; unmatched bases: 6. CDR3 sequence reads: CASSSTGTSNIQYF. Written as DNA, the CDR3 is TGTGCCAGCAGCTCCACCGGGACTAGTAACATTCAGTACTTC.

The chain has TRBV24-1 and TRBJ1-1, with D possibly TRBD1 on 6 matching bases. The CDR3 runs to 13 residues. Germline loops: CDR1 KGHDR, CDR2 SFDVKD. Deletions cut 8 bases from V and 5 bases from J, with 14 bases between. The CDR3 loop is CATMAQGGTEAFF. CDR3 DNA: TGTGCCACCATGGCACAGGGAGGGACTGAAGCTTTCTTT.

Written as DNA, the CDR3 is TGTGCCATCAGTCCCGGACTAGCAGTTGTGAATGAGCAGTTCTTC. The encoded protein is CAISPGLAVVNEQFF. The V gene is TRBV10-3, the J gene TRBJ2-1; 8 positions match TRBD2. Germline V lookup: CDR1 ENHRY, CDR2 SYGVKD. V shed 5 bases, J shed 7 bases, and the junction held 10 bases outside the gene matches. The CDR3 runs to 15 residues.

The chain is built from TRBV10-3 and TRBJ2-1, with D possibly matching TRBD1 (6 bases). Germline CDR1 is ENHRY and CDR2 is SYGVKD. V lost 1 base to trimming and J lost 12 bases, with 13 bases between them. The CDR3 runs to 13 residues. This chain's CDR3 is CAISELERGRQFF. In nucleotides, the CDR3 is TGTGCCATCAGTGAGTTAGAGAGGGGGAGGCAGTTCTTC.